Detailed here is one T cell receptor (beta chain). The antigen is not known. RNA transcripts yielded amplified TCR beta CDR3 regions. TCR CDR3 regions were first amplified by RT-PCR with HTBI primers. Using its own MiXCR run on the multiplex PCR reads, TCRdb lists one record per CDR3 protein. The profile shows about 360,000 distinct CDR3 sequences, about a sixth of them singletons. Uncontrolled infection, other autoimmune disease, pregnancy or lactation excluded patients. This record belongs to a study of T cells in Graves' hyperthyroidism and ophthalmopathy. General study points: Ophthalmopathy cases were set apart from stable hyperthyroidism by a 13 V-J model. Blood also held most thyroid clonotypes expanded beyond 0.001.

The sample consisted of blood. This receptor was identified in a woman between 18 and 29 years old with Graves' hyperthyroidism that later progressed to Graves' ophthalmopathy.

CDR3 protein: CASSQGVRDSYEQYF. The CDR3 DNA reads TGTGCCAGCAGCCAAGGGGTCAGGGACTCCTACGAGCAGTACTTC. This chain joins TRBV4-2 and TRBJ2-7; maybe TRBD1 (5 bases). The V gene lost 1 base and the J gene lost 0 bases, with 10 bases spanning the gap. The germline CDR1 and CDR2 sequences are LGHNA and YNFKEQ. This CDR3 region has 15 residues.